What follows are 18 T cell receptor beta chains derived from one specimen sequenced in a study of cytomegalovirus exposure and HLA in healthy donors. PCR involved 60 Vbeta and 13 Jbeta primers. Sequencing used immunoSEQ multiplex PCR; TCRdb keeps in-frame clones, though not all of them. This repertoire shows nearly 95,000 clones, roughly three fifths found once; its top ten account for about 5.9%. The sequencing sample was made of PBMCs. These receptors were obtained from a woman aged 25 to 39 in good health and CMV-seronegative.

The V call is TRBV27, the J call TRBJ2-7; D may be TRBD1 (6 bases). The germline gives CDR1 MNHEY, CDR2 SMNVEV (reference sequence). V was shortened by 2 bases and J by 2 bases, with 7 bases between the two germline ends. The CDR3 has 13 residues. The CDR3 loop reads CASSLRDTYEQYF. The DNA for the CDR3 is TGTGCCAGCAGTTTAAGGGACACCTACGAGCAGTACTTC.

This clone was counted a few times. The chain joins TRBV27 to TRBJ2-3; TRBD2 matches at 8 bases. Per germline, CDR1 MNHEY and CDR2 SMNVEV (reference sequence). The CDR3 runs 13 residues. The junction had 4 bases not matched to a gene; V was cut back by 7 bases and J by 4 bases. CDR3 bases: TGTGCCAGCACCGCCGGGGGGGCAGATACGCAGTATTTT. Protein product: CASTAGGADTQYF.

The chain employs TRBV28 and TRBJ1-5; TRBD1 aligns across 7 bases. CDR3 length: 18 residues. The trim removed 7 bases at V and 3 bases at J, leaving 18 bases unmatched. CDR1 and CDR2 from the germline V gene are MDHEN and SYDVKM. The CDR3 loop is CASTIDRTSGGVNQPQHF. DNA of the CDR3: TGTGCCAGCACCATAGACCGTACGTCAGGGGGAGTCAATCAGCCCCAGCATTTT.

The chain links TRBV27 to TRBJ2-3; D is perhaps TRBD2 (6 bases). V gave up 0 bases and J gave up 5 bases, with 12 bases separating them. The germline CDR1 and CDR2 sequences are MNHEY and SMNVEV (reference sequence). The CDR3 sequence is 15 residues long. The CDR3, as DNA: TGTGCCAGCAGTTTATCGGGGCGGGGAGGAGATACGCAGTATTTT. It yields the protein CASSLSGRGGDTQYF.

The chain carries TRBV18 and TRBJ1-1; D perhaps matches TRBD1 (5 bases). This CDR3 spans 16 amino acids. With 3 bases removed from V and 4 bases from J, the gap between germline ends came to 18 bases. From germline, CDR1 is KGHSH and CDR2 LQKENI. In nucleotides, the CDR3 is TGTGCCAGCTCACCCTTGTATTCAGGGAGGCCCACTGAAGCTTTCTTT. Amino acids: CASSPLYSGRPTEAFF.

A word on this clone: One end of the junction varies from germline; a read error may be responsible. Other DNA sequences in this sample translate to the same CDR3. The chain links TRBV5-1 to TRBJ1-1; 9 bases map to TRBD1. There are 15 residues in the CDR3. The germline V gene has CDR1 SGHRS and CDR2 YFSETQ. The CDR3 DNA reads TGCGCCAGCAGCTTGGAGGGACAGGGAAACACTGAAGCCTTCTTT. Its translation is CASSLEGQGNTEAFF.

The chain is built from TRBV4-3 and TRBJ2-1, with 9 positions matching TRBD2. Trimming removed 4 bases from V and 1 base from J; junction bases left unmatched: 2. This CDR3 region has 15 residues. Germline V gene sequence: CDR1 LGHNA, CDR2 YSLEER. This CDR3 reads CASSPGLASYNEQFF. Here the CDR3 DNA reads TGCGCCAGCAGCCCAGGACTAGCGTCCTACAATGAGCAGTTCTTC.

This chain connects TRBV30 to TRBJ2-2, with TRBD2 matching over 7 bases. The CDR3 loop spans 17 amino acids. The germline V gene has CDR1 GTSNPN and CDR2 SVGIG (reference sequence). Germline trimming cut 3 bases from V and 4 bases from J; bases unmatched to any gene: 14. Here the CDR3 DNA reads TGTGCCTGGAGGTCCGTCTTTAGGGCGGGAGTCACCGGGGAGCTGTTTTTT. Protein product: CAWRSVFRAGVTGELFF.

The chain uses TRBV19 and TRBJ1-2; TRBD1 might be the D (6 bases). The CDR3 is 14 residues long. Between the trimmed V and J ends, which lost 3 bases and 4 bases, there was a span of 12 bases. CDR1 and CDR2 (germline): LNHDA, SQIVND (reference sequence). This chain's CDR3 is CASSILQGPYGYTF. Written as DNA, the CDR3 is TGTGCCAGTAGTATTTTACAGGGACCCTATGGCTACACCTTC.

The chain couples TRBV28 to TRBJ1-5; D is perhaps TRBD1 (5 bases). Trimming took 4 bases from V and 5 from J, leaving 15 bases between them. The CDR3 consists of 15 residues. CDR1 and CDR2 (germline): MDHEN, SYDVKM. The CDR3 is CASSWRGSGDQPQHF. The DNA for the CDR3 is TGTGCCAGCAGTTGGAGGGGTTCAGGCGATCAGCCCCAGCATTTT.

V usage is TRBV5-1 and J usage is TRBJ1-6, with 11 nucleotides matching TRBD1. Germline loops: CDR1 SGHRS, CDR2 YFSETQ. J lost 2 bases, V lost 3 bases, and 1 base had no gene match. CDR3 length: 16 amino acids. CDR3 DNA: TGCGCCAGCAGCTCGGGACAGGGGGCCTATAATTCACCCCTCCACTTT. The encoded protein is CASSSGQGAYNSPLHF. The full variable domain, its missing parts supplied by reference TRBV5-1 and TRBJ1-6, is KAGVTQTPRYLIKTRGQQVTLSCSPISGHRSVSWYQQTPGQGLQFLFEYFSETQRNKGNFPGRFSGRQFSNSRSEMNVSTLELGDSALYLCASSSGQGAYNSPLHFGNGTRLTVT.

This chain uses TRBV19 with TRBJ1-3; D gene uncertain. The CDR3 is 15 residues long. Germline CDR1 LNHDA, CDR2 SQIVND (reference sequence). Trimming removed 5 bases from V and 0 bases from J, with 11 bases in between. The DNA for the CDR3 is TGTGCCAGTAGTCCAGGACTGTTCTCTGGAAACACCATATATTTT. Translation gives CASSPGLFSGNTIYF.

This clone was detected only once. The chain employs TRBV7-9 and TRBJ1-1, with 7 bases identical to TRBD1. After removal of 4 bases from V and 10 bases from J, the junction contained 6 bases not matched to a gene. This CDR3 comprises 12 residues. Germline values: CDR1 SEHNR, CDR2 FQNEAQ (reference sequence). The CDR3 is CASSSPAGGAFF. CDR3 nucleotide sequence: TGTGCCAGCAGCTCCCCCGCAGGGGGAGCTTTCTTT.

The rearrangement uses TRBV30 and TRBJ2-7; 9 bases match TRBD1. Looked up from germline, CDR1 is GTSNPN and CDR2 is SVGIG (reference sequence). The trim removed 0 bases at V and 3 bases at J, leaving 3 bases unmatched. The CDR3 runs 14 residues. The CDR3, as DNA: TGTGCCTGGAGTGTAGGGACAGGGAGCTACGAGCAGTACTTC. Translation gives CAWSVGTGSYEQYF.

The chain carries TRBV5-8 and TRBJ2-4; 9 positions agree with TRBD1. Germline assignment: CDR1 SGHTS and CDR2 YDEGEE. This CDR3 contains 14 residues. The V and J ends lost 0 bases and 6 bases, in that order; junction bases with no gene match: 1. CDR3 nucleotide sequence: TGTGCCAGCAGCTTGGGGGGACAGGGAAACATTCAGTACTTC. It codes for CASSLGGQGNIQYF.

The genes are TRBV19 and TRBJ1-1; no definite D call. V lost 6 bases to trimming and J lost 5 bases, with 19 bases between them. CDR1 and CDR2 (germline): LNHDA, SQIVND (reference sequence). There are 15 residues in the CDR3. The CDR3 bases are TGTGCCAGTAGCCTTGGTATGGAATACGGGACTGAAGCTTTCTTT. Residues: CASSLGMEYGTEAFF. Full variable domain (outside the CDR3, taken from reference TRBV19 and TRBJ1-1): DGGITQSPKYLFRKEGQNVTLSCEQNLNHDAMYWYRQDPGQGLRLIYYSQIVNDFQKGDIAEGYSVSREKKESFPLTVTSAQKNPTAFYLCASSLGMEYGTEAFFGQGTRLTVV.

This sequence joins TRBV9 and TRBJ2-5, with 15 bases fitting TRBD2. CDR1 SGDLS and CDR2 YYNGEE come from the germline V gene. This CDR3 is 19 amino acids long. Trimming at V came to 2 bases and at J to 1 base, leaving 9 bases not matched to a gene. The CDR3 sequence is CASSVGLAGGRGSQETQYF. CDR3 nucleotide sequence: TGTGCCAGCAGCGTGGGACTAGCGGGAGGCAGAGGGAGCCAAGAGACCCAGTACTTC.

The sample holds one count of this clone. The V gene is TRBV27, the J gene TRBJ1-1; TRBD1 matches 8 bases. The CDR3 spans 14 residues. CDR1 and CDR2 from the germline V gene are MNHEY and SMNVEV (reference sequence). With 5 bases clipped from V and 2 bases from J, the junction kept 4 bases outside the gene matches. The CDR3 spells CASSRGQVNTEAFF. The CDR3 DNA follows: TGTGCCAGCAGTCGGGGACAGGTCAACACTGAAGCTTTCTTT.